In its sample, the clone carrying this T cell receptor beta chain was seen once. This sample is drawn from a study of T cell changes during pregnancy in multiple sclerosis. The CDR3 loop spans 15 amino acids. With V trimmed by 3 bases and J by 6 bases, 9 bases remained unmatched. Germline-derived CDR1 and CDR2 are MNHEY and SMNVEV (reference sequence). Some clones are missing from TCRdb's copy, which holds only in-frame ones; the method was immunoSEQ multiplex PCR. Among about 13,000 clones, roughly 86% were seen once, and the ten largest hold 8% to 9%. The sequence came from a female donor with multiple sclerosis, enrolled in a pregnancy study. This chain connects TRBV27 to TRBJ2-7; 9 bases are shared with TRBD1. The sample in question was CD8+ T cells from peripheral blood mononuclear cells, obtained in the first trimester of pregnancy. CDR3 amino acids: CASSFVGTGKREQYF. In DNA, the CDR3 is TGTGCCAGCAGTTTCGTGGGGACAGGGAAGCGCGAGCAGTACTTC.